A single T cell receptor beta chain is shown here with its context. The antigen is not known. This sample is part of a study of blood T cells in healthy people across ages. Notes on the study in general: Among T cells, TCR beta diversity per million cells dropped roughly linearly as age rose.

There are 13 residues in the CDR3. Germline values: CDR1 MDHEN, CDR2 SYDVKM. V was trimmed by 6 bases and J by 9 bases, leaving 12 bases between them. The use of a sample-barcoded 5' primer and a J-beta primer mix characterized a second PCR of roughly 6 to 11 cycles. Researchers report that each sample yielded at least 2.5 million CDR3-containing paired-end reads. TCRdb called the 5' RACE reads again in MiXCR, with one record for every CDR3 protein. The table shows more than 1.4 million distinct CDR3 sequences, with about 43% occurring only once. The sequence came from a young woman in good health. The chain joins TRBV28 to TRBJ1-6; D call uncertain. What was sequenced was blood. As DNA, the CDR3 is TGTGCCAGCAGGGATCCCCTTAGTTCACCCCTCCACTTT. Protein product: CASRDPLSSPLHF.